This TCR beta chain was captured in a study of CD8+ T cells in alopecia areata. Study in general: Treatment of the treated patients consisted of oral tofacitinib, 5 to 10 mg twice daily. Treatment ran 6 to 18 months, with 6 months of follow-up afterward.

Extracted RNA was reverse transcribed into cDNA, the sequencing template. TCRdb keeps only in-frame clones here, not all; method: immunoSEQ multiplex PCR. The table has fewer than 350,000 clones, 58% seen once. Details on this clone: Its antigen is as yet unknown.

Documented treatment: oral pan-JAK inhibitor, 5-10 mg twice daily. Germline CDR1 GTSNPN, CDR2 SVGIG (reference sequence). Trimming shortened V by 0 bases and J by 0 bases, and 15 bases separated the two germline ends. The CDR3 contains 16 residues. Findings and limits, study-wide: A great number of expanded lesional clones endured in scalp and blood during tofacitinib. Among the top 100, expanded CD8+ clones were significantly decreased by tofacitinib, as was scalp clonality.

The chain uses TRBV30 and TRBJ2-7; D might be TRBD2 (5 bases). The clonotype comes from a human donor with alopecia areata. The source material was CD4+ T cells sorted from blood, sampled at week 24, from a patient treated with tofacitinib. Here the CDR3 reads CAWSVRGFVDSYEQYF. Written as DNA, the CDR3 is TGTGCCTGGAGTGTACGAGGGTTTGTGGACTCCTACGAGCAGTACTTC.